The rows below give T cell receptor beta chains drawn from one sample of a study of T cell repertoires in cytomegalovirus infection. These receptors have no known antigen. TCRdb re-derived calls from the reads in MiXCR, one entry per CDR3 protein. The sample has hundreds of thousands of distinct CDR3 sequences, approximately 29% seen once. Source: cultured CD8+ T cells from PBMCs, taken from culture after CMV antigen stimulation. The receptors were sampled from a human donor in good health (CMV status not recorded). Some clones in this sample may be carry-over from other donors' samples. Each CDR3 is given with its conserved first and last residue. Fields, in order: J gene, V gene, D gene, clone size, CDR3 protein, CDR3 DNA. D genes are given only for firm matches. The size of a clone is reported for some rows only, either as once, few or many, or as a class for expanded clones.

J: TRBJ2-6
V: TRBV5-1
D: -
size: few
CDR3: CASSLTAISGANVLTF
DNA: TGCGCCAGCAGCTTGACGGCGATCTCTGGGGCCAACGTCCTGACTTTC

J: TRBJ2-7
V: TRBV19
D: -
size: once
CDR3: CASSMTSGTYEQYF
DNA: TGTGCCAGTAGTATGACATCTGGTACCTACGAGCAGTACTTC

J: TRBJ1-6
V: TRBV4-2
D: -
size: few
CDR3: CASSQDGVYSPLHF
DNA: TGTGCCAGCAGCCAAGATGGCGTGTATTCACCCCTCCACTTT

J: TRBJ2-5
V: TRBV6-5
D: -
size: few
CDR3: CASSYWNRGEGETQYF
DNA: TGTGCCAGCAGTTACTGGAATAGGGGAGAGGGAGAGACCCAGTACTTC

J: TRBJ1-5
V: TRBV5-4
D: -
size: many
CDR3: CASSFKGEQPQHF
DNA: TGTGCCAGCAGCTTTAAGGGCGAGCAGCCCCAGCATTTT

J: TRBJ2-1
V: TRBV7-3
D: TRBD1
size: many
CDR3: CASSLLAGGQPSSYNEQFF
DNA: TGTGCCAGCAGCTTATTAGCTGGGGGACAGCCGAGCTCCTACAATGAGCAGTTCTTC

J: TRBJ1-4
V: TRBV14
D: -
size: many
CDR3: CASSLIGGRAWEKLFF
DNA: TGTGCCAGCAGCCTTATCGGAGGGCGCGCATGGGAAAAACTGTTTTTT

J: TRBJ2-2
V: TRBV19
D: -
size: few
CDR3: CAAGFTGELFF
DNA: TGTGCCGCAGGGTTCACCGGGGAGCTGTTTTTT

J: TRBJ1-1
V: TRBV12-3/TRBV12-4
D: TRBD1
size: -
CDR3: CASSGTGLQGEAFF
DNA: TGTGCCAGCAGTGGGACAGGGTTACAAGGTGAAGCTTTCTTT

J: TRBJ2-1
V: TRBV7-2
D: -
size: -
CDR3: CASSFPTGNEQFF
DNA: TGTGCCAGCAGCTTCCCGACGGGAAATGAGCAGTTCTTC

J: TRBJ1-5
V: TRBV12-3/TRBV12-4
D: TRBD1
size: few
CDR3: CASSLVPGQVYSNQPQHF
DNA: TGTGCCAGCAGTCTGGTCCCGGGACAGGTTTATAGCAATCAGCCCCAGCATTTT

J: TRBJ2-5
V: TRBV4-1
D: -
size: few
CDR3: CASSQEWVGETQYF
DNA: TGCGCCAGCAGCCAAGAATGGGTCGGGGAGACCCAGTACTTC

J: TRBJ1-3
V: TRBV7-9
D: -
size: -
CDR3: CASSYGGVRSSGNTIYF
DNA: TGTGCCAGCAGCTATGGAGGGGTTAGGAGCTCTGGAAACACCATATATTTT

J: TRBJ1-1
V: TRBV6-5
D: -
size: -
CDR3: CASSLVLGAEDTEAFF
DNA: TGTGCCAGCAGTTTAGTGCTCGGGGCAGAAGACACTGAAGCTTTCTTT

J: TRBJ1-2
V: TRBV27
D: -
size: -
CDR3: CASSLYGPSGGYTF
DNA: TGTGCCAGCAGTTTATATGGCCCATCAGGGGGCTACACCTTC

J: TRBJ1-5
V: TRBV7-9
D: -
size: many
CDR3: CASSLFPDQPQHF
DNA: TGTGCCAGCAGCCTTTTCCCAGATCAGCCCCAGCATTTT

J: TRBJ2-1
V: TRBV24-1
D: -
size: few
CDR3: CATSDKDSPYNEQFF
DNA: TGTGCCACCAGTGACAAGGACAGTCCCTACAATGAGCAGTTCTTC

J: TRBJ2-4
V: TRBV11-2
D: -
size: -
CDR3: CASSLVPGEDIQYF
DNA: TGTGCCAGCAGCTTAGTTCCAGGGGAGGACATTCAGTACTTC

J: TRBJ2-7
V: TRBV7-9
D: -
size: -
CDR3: CASSLAAREQYF
DNA: TGTGCCAGCAGCTTAGCGGCTCGCGAGCAGTACTTC

J: TRBJ2-6
V: TRBV19
D: -
size: few
CDR3: CASSIGGLGANVLTF
DNA: TGTGCCAGTAGTATAGGGGGGCTGGGGGCCAACGTCCTGACTTTC

J: TRBJ2-3
V: TRBV4-1
D: -
size: few
CDR3: CASSQGQGSTDTQYF
DNA: TGCGCCAGCAGCCAAGGCCAGGGCAGCACAGATACGCAGTATTTT

J: TRBJ1-2
V: TRBV20-1
D: -
size: few
CDR3: CSASHPPEGKNYGYTF
DNA: TGCAGTGCTAGCCACCCCCCCGAGGGCAAAAACTATGGCTACACCTTC

J: TRBJ2-2
V: TRBV6-5
D: TRBD2
size: few
CDR3: CASSSGMNTGELFF
DNA: TGTGCCAGCAGCAGCGGGATGAACACCGGGGAGCTGTTTTTT

J: TRBJ2-5
V: TRBV27
D: -
size: -
CDR3: CASSLYSAQETQYF
DNA: TGTGCCAGCAGTTTATATTCAGCTCAAGAGACCCAGTACTTC

J: TRBJ2-1
V: TRBV7-6
D: -
size: few
CDR3: CASSLEAGAFDEQFF
DNA: TGTGCCAGCAGCTTAGAGGCAGGGGCTTTCGATGAGCAGTTCTTC

J: TRBJ2-7
V: TRBV6-5
D: -
size: few
CDR3: CASSRGLSIEQYF
DNA: TGTGCCAGCAGTCGAGGACTCTCTATTGAGCAGTACTTC

J: TRBJ2-3
V: TRBV19
D: -
size: -
CDR3: CASALEENTDTQYF
DNA: TGTGCCAGCGCCCTTGAAGAGAACACAGATACGCAGTATTTT

J: TRBJ2-5
V: TRBV6-2/TRBV6-3
D: -
size: few
CDR3: CASLSALYQETQYF
DNA: TGTGCCAGCCTCTCCGCCCTGTACCAAGAGACCCAGTACTTC

J: TRBJ2-1
V: TRBV20-1
D: -
size: few
CDR3: CSARWESGSYNEQFF
DNA: TGCAGTGCTAGATGGGAAAGCGGCTCCTACAATGAGCAGTTCTTC

J: TRBJ2-1
V: TRBV27
D: -
size: -
CDR3: CASSFGENEQFF
DNA: TGTGCCAGCAGTTTTGGGGAAAATGAGCAGTTCTTC

J: TRBJ2-2
V: TRBV10-3
D: -
size: -
CDR3: CATTAPLVPSNTGELFF
DNA: TGTGCCACCACCGCTCCCCTCGTGCCATCAAACACCGGGGAGCTGTTTTTT

J: TRBJ1-2
V: TRBV20-1
D: -
size: -
CDR3: CSAAGGGAIYGYTF
DNA: TGCAGTGCCGCGGGCGGGGGCGCGATCTATGGCTACACCTTC

J: TRBJ2-1
V: TRBV7-9
D: -
size: many
CDR3: CASSPQAAYYNEQFF
DNA: TGTGCCAGCAGCCCGCAAGCCGCCTACTACAATGAGCAGTTCTTC

J: TRBJ2-2
V: TRBV9
D: -
size: -
CDR3: CASSPPTGKSTGELFF
DNA: TGTGCCAGCAGCCCCCCAACCGGGAAGTCCACCGGGGAGCTGTTTTTT

J: TRBJ1-5
V: TRBV19
D: -
size: -
CDR3: CASSIKGREPQHF
DNA: TGTGCCAGTAGTATCAAGGGGCGTGAGCCCCAGCATTTT

J: TRBJ2-1
V: TRBV7-7
D: TRBD1
size: -
CDR3: CASSLGTGYSNEQFF
DNA: TGTGCTAGCAGCTTAGGGACAGGGTATTCCAATGAGCAGTTCTTC

J: TRBJ2-3
V: TRBV11-1
D: TRBD2
size: -
CDR3: CASSSKLAGGPDTQYF
DNA: TGTGCCAGCAGCTCCAAACTAGCGGGGGGGCCGGATACGCAGTATTTT

J: TRBJ2-7
V: TRBV27
D: -
size: few
CDR3: CASSFGSFYEQYF
DNA: TGTGCCAGCAGTTTCGGCAGCTTCTACGAGCAGTACTTC

J: TRBJ2-1
V: TRBV7-9
D: -
size: few
CDR3: CASSYPALPEQFF
DNA: TGTGCCAGCAGCTATCCGGCGTTACCCGAGCAGTTCTTC

J: TRBJ2-7
V: TRBV6-2/TRBV6-3
D: TRBD1
size: -
CDR3: CASSRLQDRAFTYEQYF
DNA: TGTGCCAGCAGCCGCCTCCAGGACAGGGCCTTTACCTACGAGCAGTACTTC

J: TRBJ2-1
V: TRBV27
D: -
size: -
CDR3: CASSYAGGSYNEQFF
DNA: TGTGCCAGCAGTTATGCCGGGGGCTCCTACAATGAGCAGTTCTTC

J: TRBJ1-1
V: TRBV9
D: -
size: -
CDR3: CASSLGRGDAFF
DNA: TGTGCCAGCAGCTTAGGGAGAGGGGACGCTTTCTTT

J: TRBJ1-3
V: TRBV7-2
D: -
size: many
CDR3: CASSLNGVYSGNTIYF
DNA: TGTGCCAGCAGCTTAAACGGCGTCTACTCTGGAAACACCATATATTTT

J: TRBJ1-1
V: TRBV27
D: -
size: -
CDR3: CASSLGKEGTEAFF
DNA: TGTGCCAGCAGTTTGGGGAAGGAGGGGACTGAAGCTTTCTTT

J: TRBJ2-7
V: TRBV6-1
D: -
size: -
CDR3: CASSGGDRFTYEQYF
DNA: TGTGCCAGCAGTGGCGGGGACAGATTTACCTACGAGCAGTACTTC

J: TRBJ1-3
V: TRBV7-8
D: -
size: few
CDR3: CASSEGGVESGNTIYF
DNA: TGTGCCAGCAGCGAGGGGGGGGTAGAATCTGGAAACACCATATATTTT

J: TRBJ2-1
V: TRBV7-8
D: TRBD2
size: many
CDR3: CASSSLAGDYNEQFF
DNA: TGTGCCAGCAGCTCTCTAGCGGGGGACTACAATGAGCAGTTCTTC

J: TRBJ2-1
V: TRBV6-5
D: TRBD2
size: few
CDR3: CASSSGLAEDNEQFF
DNA: TGTGCCAGCAGTTCTGGACTAGCGGAAGACAATGAGCAGTTCTTC

J: TRBJ1-6
V: TRBV10-3
D: -
size: many
CDR3: CAISESGQISYNSPLHF
DNA: TGTGCCATCAGTGAGTCCGGGCAGATCTCCTATAATTCACCCCTCCACTTT

J: TRBJ2-1
V: TRBV19
D: -
size: -
CDR3: CASSIAGRPSYNEQFF
DNA: TGTGCCAGTAGTATAGCAGGGCGCCCCTCCTACAATGAGCAGTTCTTC

J: TRBJ2-5
V: TRBV7-2
D: -
size: many
CDR3: CASSSPRETQYF
DNA: TGTGCCAGCAGCTCCCCAAGGGAGACCCAGTACTTC

J: TRBJ2-3
V: TRBV2
D: TRBD2
size: -
CDR3: CATSGGGSLTDTQYF
DNA: TGTGCCACCTCGGGCGGGGGGTCTCTCACAGATACGCAGTATTTT

J: TRBJ1-1
V: TRBV10-3
D: -
size: -
CDR3: CAISDNPPNEAFF
DNA: TGTGCCATCAGTGATAACCCCCCGAATGAAGCTTTCTTT

J: TRBJ2-1
V: TRBV3-1
D: -
size: -
CDR3: CASSQEWGLSYNEQFF
DNA: TGTGCCAGCAGCCAAGAGTGGGGGCTCTCCTACAATGAGCAGTTCTTC

J: TRBJ2-1
V: TRBV6-8
D: TRBD2
size: -
CDR3: CASHGTPGGNEQFF
DNA: TGTGCCAGCCACGGGACCCCGGGGGGCAATGAGCAGTTCTTC